This TCR beta chain was obtained from a study of radiation and T cells in renal cell carcinoma. Concerning this clone: What it recognizes is unknown.

Notes on the study in general: Baseline intratumoral clonotype presence is unknown without pretreatment biopsies. From baseline, blood top tumor clonotypes peaked at 2 weeks post-radiation.

The CDR3 totals 15 residues. Germline lookup yields CDR1 MNHNS and CDR2 SASEGT. Trimming at V came to 1 base and at J to 4 bases, leaving 4 bases not matched to a gene. Measured with immunoSEQ multiplex PCR; TCRdb has only the in-frame clones, and not every one. Of approximately 120,000 clones in the sample, around 85% are singletons; the top ten hold 5.8%. Time point reported: blood 2 weeks post-SBRT. Sample treatment: 15 Gy SBRT to primary tumor, nephrectomy 4 weeks later. The chain links TRBV6-1 to TRBJ1-2; TRBD1 matches at 9 bases. This TCR was recovered from a man aged 50 to 60 with renal cell carcinoma. This material consisted of blood, taken from a patient whose treatment included radiotherapy and nephrectomy. CDR3 bases: TGTGCCAGCAGTGAAGACAGGGGGCGATTCTATGGCTACACCTTC. Encoded protein: CASSEDRGRFYGYTF.